Listed below are T cell receptor beta chains from one sample, sequenced in a study of T cell changes during pregnancy in multiple sclerosis. This table comes from immunoSEQ multiplex PCR, and its TCRdb copy is limited to in-frame clones, with some not included. In the table there are 95,000 to 100,000 clones, 75% to 95% of which are singletons. This specimen was peripheral blood, taken in the second trimester of pregnancy. Source of these receptors: a female donor with multiple sclerosis, enrolled in a pregnancy study. Each CDR3 is given with its conserved first and last residue. D genes are given only for firm matches. Expanded clones are given a class, and other clones once, few, many or no size at all.

d_call,clone_size,v_call,j_call,cdr3_aa,cdr3_nt
NA,NA,TRBV21-1,TRBJ2-3,CASRFASGPYTDTQYF,TGTGCCAGCCGATTCGCGAGCGGGCCGTACACAGATACGCAGTATTTT
TRBD2,NA,TRBV5-1,TRBJ2-7,CASSLAGGLAGYEQYF,TGCGCCAGCAGCTTGGCCGGAGGACTAGCGGGTTACGAGCAGTACTTC
TRBD1,NA,TRBV5-8,TRBJ2-3,CASSIGQGGDTQYF,TGTGCCAGCAGCATCGGACAGGGGGGAGATACGCAGTATTTT
TRBD2,NA,TRBV28,TRBJ2-1,CASSLGGRAVYNEQFF,TGTGCCAGCAGTTTAGGCGGGAGGGCCGTCTACAATGAGCAGTTCTTC
TRBD2,once,TRBV28,TRBJ2-7,CASSFRLAGGEQYF,TGTGCCAGCAGTTTTCGCCTAGCGGGTGGCGAGCAGTACTTC
NA,NA,TRBV28,TRBJ2-5,CASMDQAETQYF,TGTGCCAGCATGGATCAGGCGGAGACCCAGTACTTC
TRBD1,few,TRBV6-5,TRBJ1-5,CASSSDRGNQPQHF,TGTGCCAGCAGTTCCGACAGGGGCAATCAGCCCCAGCATTTT
TRBD1,NA,TRBV28,TRBJ1-2,CASTQTPAGTGYEGYTF,TGTGCCAGCACTCAGACTCCCGCCGGGACAGGGTATGAGGGCTACACCTTC
TRBD2,NA,TRBV5-4,TRBJ2-7,CASSSELAAYEQYF,TGTGCCAGCAGCTCAGAACTAGCGGCCTACGAGCAGTACTTC
NA,NA,TRBV11-2,TRBJ2-3,CASSLHTNTQYF,TGTGCCAGCAGCTTACACACGAATACGCAGTATTTT
NA,NA,TRBV11-3,TRBJ2-1,CASSPSGNEQFF,TGTGCCAGCAGCCCTTCGGGCAATGAGCAGTTCTTC
TRBD2,NA,TRBV27,TRBJ2-3,CASSLLAGGSWADTQYF,TGTGCCAGCAGTTTACTAGCGGGAGGGTCCTGGGCAGATACGCAGTATTTT
TRBD1,NA,TRBV28,TRBJ2-5,CASSLRPRQGETQYF,TGTGCCAGCAGTCTCCGGCCCAGACAGGGAGAGACCCAGTACTTC
TRBD1,NA,TRBV2,TRBJ1-2,CASPGTASLWGYTF,TGTGCCAGCCCTGGGACAGCATCCCTGTGGGGCTACACCTTC
TRBD2,NA,TRBV15,TRBJ2-5,CATSTGREGETQYF,TGTGCCACCAGCACGGGGCGGGAGGGAGAGACCCAGTACTTC
NA,few,TRBV5-8,TRBJ2-1,CASSLVRGSYNEQFF,TGTGCCAGCAGCTTGGTAAGGGGCTCCTACAATGAGCAGTTCTTC
TRBD2,once,TRBV7-2,TRBJ2-3,CASSSPLAGEAPDTQYF,TGTGCCAGCAGCTCGCCCCTGGCGGGAGAGGCCCCAGATACGCAGTATTTT
TRBD1,NA,TRBV27,TRBJ2-3,CASSLGPPFQDRSSTDTQYF,TGTGCCAGCAGTTTAGGGCCCCCGTTCCAGGACAGGTCTAGCACAGATACGCAGTATTTT
NA,NA,TRBV11-2,TRBJ2-2,CASSLVLRRTGELFF,TGTGCCAGCAGTCTCGTCCTAAGGAGGACCGGGGAGCTGTTTTTT
NA,NA,TRBV20-1,TRBJ2-3,CSATTDLTQYF,TGCAGTGCCACAACGGACTTAACGCAGTATTTT
NA,NA,TRBV28,TRBJ2-7,CASTEPRGSTYEQYF,TGTGCCAGCACCGAGCCCAGGGGCTCCACCTACGAGCAGTACTTC
NA,few,TRBV19,TRBJ2-2,CASSVSPGSSTGELFF,TGTGCCAGTAGTGTCAGCCCAGGCTCCTCCACCGGGGAGCTGTTTTTT
TRBD1,NA,TRBV5-6,TRBJ2-7,CASSSLRQGGGEQYF,TGTGCCAGCAGCTCCCTCAGACAGGGTGGAGGCGAGCAGTACTTC
NA,NA,TRBV7-6,TRBJ2-3,CASSLDRGLAQATDTQYF,TGTGCCAGCAGCTTAGATAGGGGGTTGGCCCAGGCAACAGATACGCAGTATTTT